The 25 T cell receptor beta chains listed next were all sequenced from one sample in a study of blood T cell repertoires in COVID-19. Libraries were prepared by immunoSEQ multiplex PCR; TCRdb keeps only in-frame clonotypes and omits some of them. The sample holds 75,000 to 90,000 clones, less than 95% seen once. Sequenced sample: peripheral blood. These receptors were taken from a man younger than 30 with COVID-19, enrolled during active disease.

The table lists this clone with a count of one. The rearrangement links TRBV11-1 to TRBJ2-7; tentatively, D is TRBD2 (5 bases). The V end lost 3 bases, the J end lost 1 base, and 13 bases lay between the germline ends. Germline values: CDR1 SGHAT, CDR2 FQDESV (reference sequence). The CDR3 covers 15 residues. The CDR3 reads CASSFARAASYEQYF. The CDR3 DNA sequence: TGTGCCAGCAGCTTTGCTCGAGCGGCTTCCTACGAGCAGTACTTC.

The V gene is TRBV12-3 or TRBV12-4, the J gene TRBJ1-2; unclear D gene. CDR3 length equals 13 residues. Trimming cost V 4 bases and J 5 bases, with 11 bases left between them. The CDR3 region is CASSSRGVYGYTF. The CDR3, as DNA: TGTGCCAGCAGTTCACGAGGAGTTTATGGCTACACCTTC.

CDR3 coding DNA: TGTGCCAGTAGTCCGACAGGGGGCGAGCAGTACTTC. Protein sequence: CASSPTGGEQYF. V and J are TRBV19 and TRBJ2-7; 9 bases match TRBD1. Germline V lookup: CDR1 LNHDA, CDR2 SQIVND (reference sequence). CDR3 size: 12 residues. J gave up 6 bases and V 5 bases, and 2 bases lay outside the gene matches.

The V call is TRBV30, the J call TRBJ2-7; 8 bases fit TRBD2. Germline V lookup: CDR1 GTSNPN, CDR2 SVGIG (reference sequence). With 3 bases clipped from V and 0 bases from J, the junction kept 4 bases outside the gene matches. The CDR3 has 14 residues. The chain's CDR3 is CAWSPGGSSYEQYF. In nucleotides, the CDR3 is TGTGCCTGGAGCCCGGGGGGGAGCTCCTACGAGCAGTACTTC. The complete variable domain, with remaining parts taken from reference TRBV30 and TRBJ2-7, reads SQTIHQWPATLVQPVGSPLSLECTVEGTSNPNLYWYRQAAGRGLQLLFYSVGIGQISSEVPQNLSASRPQDRQFILSSKKLLLSDSGFYLCAWSPGGSSYEQYFGPGTRLTVT.

The chain employs TRBV5-1 and TRBJ2-2; the D gene is possibly TRBD1 (5 bases). Per germline, CDR1 SGHRS and CDR2 YFSETQ. The CDR3 runs to 16 residues. Trimming cost V 4 bases and J 2 bases, with 15 bases left between them. CDR3 sequence (DNA): TGCGCCAGCAGCCGCTCGGTAGGGGCCAACACCGGGGAGCTGTTTTTT. Translated: CASSRSVGANTGELFF.

The chain is built from TRBV7-9 and TRBJ2-5, with 9 bases identical to TRBD1. Germline values: CDR1 SEHNR, CDR2 FQNEAQ (reference sequence). The CDR3 contains 15 residues. The V gene end was trimmed by 5 bases and the J gene end by 3 bases; junction bases not matched to a gene: 7. CDR3 in DNA: TGTGCCAGCAGCCCGGACAGGGGCCCTAAAGAGACCCAGTACTTC. Translated: CASSPDRGPKETQYF. Variable domain in full (rest from reference TRBV7-9 and TRBJ2-5): DTGVSQNPRHKITKRGQNVTFRCDPISEHNRLYWYRQTLGQGPEFLTYFQNEAQLEKSRLLSDRFSAERPKGSFSTLEIQRTEQGDSAMYLCASSPDRGPKETQYFGPGTRLLVL.

The chain has TRBV13 and TRBJ2-3; a weak D match, TRBD2 (5 bases). This CDR3 spans 15 amino acids. Germline CDR1 reads PRHDT; CDR2 reads FYEKMQ (reference sequence). V was pared by 5 bases and J by 0 bases, with 12 bases between. The CDR3 nucleotides are TGTGCCAGCAGCCTCCCGTGGACTAGCACAGATACGCAGTATTTT. This sequence encodes CASSLPWTSTDTQYF.

This chain links TRBV28 with TRBJ1-2, with no clear D. Germline values: CDR1 MDHEN, CDR2 SYDVKM. The CDR3 has 14 residues. V was cut by 6 bases and J by 4 bases, with 15 bases left in between. CDR3 in amino acids: CASSLPRPPYGYTF. In nucleotides, the CDR3 is TGTGCCAGCAGCCTCCCCAGGCCACCCTATGGCTACACCTTC.

The rearrangement links TRBV28 to TRBJ2-7, with a tentative D call TRBD2 (6 bases). The CDR3 loop spans 13 amino acids. The germline V and J ends were trimmed by 6 bases and 3 bases, with 12 bases remaining between them. Germline V gene lookup returns CDR1 MDHEN and CDR2 SYDVKM. The CDR3 reads CASRGGIFYEQYF. The CDR3 DNA sequence: TGTGCCAGCAGGGGCGGGATATTCTACGAGCAGTACTTC.

V is TRBV2 and J is TRBJ2-7; 10 nucleotides align to TRBD1. This CDR3 comprises 17 residues. The junction had 16 bases not matched to a gene; V was cut back by 5 bases and J by 6 bases. The germline V gene has CDR1 SNHLY and CDR2 FYNNEI. CDR3 nucleotide sequence: TGTGCCAGCAGTCAATCCTTCCCGGGACAGGGGATGTCCGAGCAGTACTTC. Translation: CASSQSFPGQGMSEQYF.

The chain recombines TRBV30 with TRBJ2-2; TRBD1 is a possible D gene (5 bases). The germline gives CDR1 GTSNPN, CDR2 SVGIG (reference sequence). V lost 0 bases and J 6 bases, leaving 8 bases between the germline ends. CDR3 length: 13 residues. CDR3 protein: CAWSVVGPGELFF. CDR3 sequence (DNA): TGTGCCTGGAGTGTAGTGGGGCCCGGGGAGCTGTTTTTT.

The chain uses TRBV5-4 and TRBJ2-7; D is uncertain. Per germline, CDR1 SGHNT and CDR2 YYREEE (reference sequence). The CDR3 consists of 13 residues. Trimming stripped 0 bases from V and 1 base from J, with 5 bases between. The CDR3 sequence is CASSLAASYEQYF. CDR3 sequence (DNA): TGTGCCAGCAGCTTGGCCGCGTCCTACGAGCAGTACTTC. The complete variable domain, with remaining parts taken from reference TRBV5-4 and TRBJ2-7, reads ETGVTQSPTHLIKTRGQQVTLRCSSQSGHNTVSWYQQALGQGPQFIFQYYREEENGRGNFPPRFSGLQFPNYSSELNVNALELDDSALYLCASSLAASYEQYFGPGTRLTVT.

The chain uses TRBV6-1 and TRBJ2-1, with D perhaps TRBD2 (6 bases). V lost 2 bases to trimming and J lost 4 bases, with 15 bases between them. Germline CDR1 is MNHNS and CDR2 is SASEGT. There are 16 residues in the CDR3. This CDR3 reads CASSERPGGRYNEQFF. The CDR3 coding sequence is TGTGCCAGCAGTGAAAGACCCGGGGGTAGGTACAATGAGCAGTTCTTC.

V and J are TRBV27 and TRBJ2-1; 7 bases agree with TRBD2. Trimming removed 5 bases from V and 6 bases from J; junction bases left unmatched: 1. This CDR3 is built from 12 residues. CDR1 and CDR2 from the germline V gene are MNHEY and SMNVEV (reference sequence). CDR3 in amino acids: CASSSGINEQFF. The CDR3, as DNA: TGTGCCAGCAGTAGCGGGATCAATGAGCAGTTCTTC.

This chain uses TRBV24-1 with TRBJ2-3; 10 bases agree with TRBD2. Germline CDR1 and CDR2: KGHDR and SFDVKD. This CDR3 has 16 residues. V gave up 4 bases and J gave up 4 bases; unmatched junction bases: 7. DNA for the CDR3: TGTGCCACCAGTGAGCTTTTAGCGGGAGGTCCAGATACGCAGTATTTT. It specifies CATSELLAGGPDTQYF.

The rearrangement joins TRBV6-2 or TRBV6-3 to TRBJ2-7; D may be TRBD2 (6 bases). CDR1 is MNHEY, CDR2 SVGEGT, per germline. The CDR3 has 14 residues. V was trimmed by 2 bases and J by 6 bases, leaving 14 bases between them. The CDR3 nucleotides are TGTGCCAGCAGTTACGCAGGGCCCGGGGGCGAGCAGTACTTC. This translates into CASSYAGPGGEQYF.

V is TRBV28 and J is TRBJ1-1; no definite D call. Trimming took off 5 bases at V and 5 bases at J, with 9 bases between the two ends. Germline CDR1 MDHEN, CDR2 SYDVKM. This CDR3 is 12 amino acids long. The CDR3 protein is CASSEGGTEAFF. The DNA of the CDR3 is TGTGCCAGCAGTGAGGGTGGGACTGAAGCTTTCTTT.

This chain links TRBV27 with TRBJ1-1, with 7 bases lining up with TRBD1. Germline CDR1 is MNHEY and CDR2 is SMNVEV (reference sequence). This CDR3 has 12 amino acids. With V trimmed by 3 bases and J by 8 bases, 3 bases remained unmatched. CDR3 region: CASSFRDSEAFF. The CDR3 nucleotides are TGTGCCAGCAGTTTCCGGGACAGCGAAGCTTTCTTT.

This clone was observed a handful of times. The chain has TRBV28 and TRBJ1-4; D possibly corresponds to TRBD1 (6 bases). The CDR3 extends over 13 amino acids. With 9 bases removed from V and 7 bases from J, the gap between germline ends came to 15 bases. The germline V gene encodes CDR1 MDHEN and CDR2 SYDVKM. In DNA, the CDR3 is TGTGCCAGTGGCGGACAGTCCCCTGAAAAACTGTTTTTT. Protein product: CASGGQSPEKLFF. The whole variable domain, remainder taken from reference TRBV28 and TRBJ1-4, is DVKVTQSSRYLVKRTGEKVFLECVQDMDHENMFWYRQDPGLGLRLIYFSYDVKMKEKGDIPEGYSVSREKKERFSLILESASTNQTSMYLCASGGQSPEKLFFGSGTQLSVL.

J is TRBJ1-3 and V is TRBV5-1; the D gene is possibly TRBD1 (5 bases). V dropped 0 bases and J dropped 0 bases, with 13 bases sitting between them. This CDR3 has 17 residues. CDR1 is SGHRS and CDR2 is YFSETQ in the germline V gene. The DNA for the CDR3 is TGCGCCAGCAGCTTGGCCGGTCAGGGCTACTCTGGAAACACCATATATTTT. It codes for CASSLAGQGYSGNTIYF.

A single count supports this clone. This rearrangement joins TRBV30 to TRBJ1-1; a weak D match, TRBD1 (6 bases). Trimming left V 2 bases short and J 1 base short, with 14 bases between. Germline assignment: CDR1 GTSNPN and CDR2 SVGIG (reference sequence). The CDR3 sequence is 15 residues long. CDR3 residues: CAWSPQGQPNTEAFF. The CDR3 DNA reads as TGTGCCTGGAGTCCACAAGGACAGCCGAACACTGAAGCTTTCTTT.

This chain connects TRBV6-2 or TRBV6-3 to TRBJ1-3, with TRBD1 identical over 10 bases. The CDR3 spans 16 residues. Germline assignment: CDR1 MNHEY and CDR2 SVGEGT. V shed 5 bases, J shed 2 bases, and the junction held 6 bases outside the gene matches. The DNA of the CDR3 is TGTGCCAGCAGTCGACAGGGGGCACCTCCTGGAAACACCATATATTTT. Encoded protein: CASSRQGAPPGNTIYF.

The V and J genes are TRBV4-3 and TRBJ2-7; D possibly corresponds to TRBD2 (5 bases). The CDR3 is 13 amino acids. The ends were cut back, 1 base at V and 7 bases at J, with 11 bases in the middle. Germline V lookup: CDR1 LGHNA, CDR2 YSLEER. CDR3 DNA sequence: TGCGCCAGCAGCCAAGTACGGGATCGGGAGCAGTACTTC. Amino acid sequence: CASSQVRDREQYF.

This chain joins TRBV28 and TRBJ2-7, with 8 bases that match TRBD1. Per the germline V gene, CDR1 is MDHEN and CDR2 is SYDVKM. The CDR3 is made up of 14 amino acids. The J segment lost 0 bases and the V segment lost 6 bases, leaving 4 bases of the junction unmatched. The CDR3 sequence: CASREGQASYEQYF. The CDR3 region has the DNA TGTGCCAGCAGGGAGGGACAGGCCTCCTACGAGCAGTACTTC.

The chain is built from TRBV14 and TRBJ1-3; D gene uncertain. CDR3 length equals 15 residues. Trimming took off 4 bases at V and 4 bases at J, with 14 bases between the two ends. CDR1 is SGHDN and CDR2 is FVKESK in the germline V gene. The CDR3 DNA is TGTGCCAGCAGCCCCCAAGCGGTCCCCGGAAACACCATATATTTT. Translating gives CASSPQAVPGNTIYF.